These 14 T cell receptor beta chains were sequenced from one sample in a study of blood T cell repertoires in COVID-19. Profiled with immunoSEQ multiplex PCR; TCRdb holds only in-frame clones, not every one. The top ten clones hold about 4.1% of a sample with fewer than 130,000 clones, about 80% of them seen once. Sample: peripheral blood. These receptors were taken from a woman aged 80 or older with acute or convalescent COVID-19.

The chain carries TRBV18 and TRBJ1-6; TRBD1 agrees at 9 bases. This CDR3 is 15 amino acids long. Per the germline V gene, CDR1 is KGHSH and CDR2 is LQKENI. J gave up 9 bases and V 1 base, and 4 bases lay outside the gene matches. CDR3 coding DNA: TGTGCCAGCTCACCACTAGGACAGGGGTTTTCACCCCTCCACTTT. As protein: CASSPLGQGFSPLHF.

This clone was seen a few times. This rearrangement joins TRBV13 to TRBJ2-7, with a possible D match to TRBD2 (6 bases). V dropped 3 bases and J dropped 0 bases, with 15 bases sitting between them. Per germline, CDR1 PRHDT and CDR2 FYEKMQ (reference sequence). This CDR3 is built from 16 residues. Written as DNA, the CDR3 is TGTGCCAGCAGCTTCGGGACGGGGGTCCCCTCCTACGAGCAGTACTTC. It encodes CASSFGTGVPSYEQYF. The full variable domain, rest sourced from reference TRBV13 and TRBJ2-7, is AAGVIQSPRHLIKEKRETATLKCYPIPRHDTVYWYQQGPGQDPQFLISFYEKMQSDKGSIPDRFSAQQFSDYHSELNMSSLELGDSALYFCASSFGTGVPSYEQYFGPGTRLTVT.

V and J are TRBV27 and TRBJ2-5; no reliable D call. Germline loops: CDR1 MNHEY, CDR2 SMNVEV (reference sequence). This CDR3 is 14 amino acids long. With 1 base removed from V and 2 bases from J, the gap between germline ends came to 8 bases. The chain's CDR3 is CASSLFATQETQYF. The DNA of the CDR3 is TGTGCCAGCAGTTTATTTGCGACTCAAGAGACCCAGTACTTC.

This chain links TRBV5-3 with TRBJ1-1; D gene uncertain. TRBV5-3 counts as an open reading frame of uncertain function. With 4 bases removed from V and 1 base from J, the gap between germline ends came to 8 bases. This CDR3 is built from 13 residues. The CDR3 loop is CARSPGPNTEAFF. CDR3 DNA: TGTGCCAGAAGCCCAGGTCCGAACACTGAAGCTTTCTTT.

This clone was observed a few times. This rearrangement joins TRBV27 to TRBJ2-7, with a possible D match to TRBD1 (6 bases). Germline lookup yields CDR1 MNHEY and CDR2 SMNVEV (reference sequence). This CDR3 comprises 16 residues. The V end lost 5 bases, the J end lost 4 bases, and 21 bases lay between the germline ends. DNA of the CDR3: TGTGCCAGCAGTCCCTTCGGCAGGGGAGTACAGTACGAGCAGTACTTC. This sequence encodes CASSPFGRGVQYEQYF.

This clone was counted between two and nine times. The chain joins TRBV2 to TRBJ1-1; the D gene is possibly TRBD1 (6 bases). Germline CDR1 reads SNHLY; CDR2 reads FYNNEI. Trimming pared 4 bases from V and 11 bases from J, leaving 17 bases between. CDR3 length: 13 amino acids. CDR3 in DNA: TGTGCCAGCAGTGCTGTTTGGGGGCAGGAGGCTTTCTTT. Its translation: CASSAVWGQEAFF.

This clone came up a few times. The chain employs TRBV30 and TRBJ1-1; TRBD1 might be the D (5 bases). Germline CDR1 and CDR2: GTSNPN and SVGIG (reference sequence). Trimming cost V 5 bases and J 6 bases, with 13 bases left between them. The CDR3 sequence is 12 residues long. In nucleotides, the CDR3 is TGTGCCTGGTCTCCAGGGTACCCTGAAGCTTTCTTT. Its translation is CAWSPGYPEAFF.

This chain uses TRBV3-1 (or the pseudogene TRBV3-2) with TRBJ1-1; 8 bases are a match to TRBD1. Looked up from germline, CDR1 is LGHDT and CDR2 is YNNKEL (reference sequence). The CDR3 has 14 amino acids. V dropped 5 bases and J dropped 1; count of bases not matched to a gene: 3. DNA for the CDR3: TGTGCCAGCAGCTGGGGACAGGCGAACACTGAAGCTTTCTTT. It is translated as CASSWGQANTEAFF.

The V call is TRBV18, the J call TRBJ2-5, with 8 bases identical to TRBD1. This CDR3 has 13 residues. Germline V gene sequence: CDR1 KGHSH, CDR2 LQKENI. Unmatched junction bases numbered 0, after V lost 3 bases and J lost 3 bases. CDR3 amino acids: CASSPTGEETQYF. The CDR3 DNA sequence: TGTGCCAGCTCACCGACAGGGGAAGAGACCCAGTACTTC.

The rearrangement links TRBV3-1 (or the pseudogene TRBV3-2) to TRBJ2-3; 7 bases are a match to TRBD2. J gave up 4 bases and V 0 bases, and 13 bases lay outside the gene matches. The CDR3 extends over 18 amino acids. CDR1 LGHDT and CDR2 YNNKEL come from the germline V gene (reference sequence). DNA of the CDR3: TGTGCCAGCAGCCAAGATCTAATAGGGCGGGGGAGGGCAGATACGCAGTATTTT. Its translation: CASSQDLIGRGRADTQYF.

The chain is built from TRBV3-1 (or the pseudogene TRBV3-2) and TRBJ2-3; 13 bases line up with TRBD2. Germline CDR1 LGHDT, CDR2 YNNKEL (reference sequence). The J segment lost 9 bases and the V segment lost 3 bases, leaving 3 bases of the junction unmatched. The CDR3 spans 14 residues. CDR3 region: CASSQPTSGGTQYF. CDR3 DNA: TGTGCCAGCAGCCAGCCGACTAGCGGGGGGACGCAGTATTTT.

The chain recombines TRBV6-2 or TRBV6-3 with TRBJ1-5; D is possibly TRBD1 (5 bases). The germline gives CDR1 MNHEY, CDR2 SVGEGT. The CDR3 extends over 18 amino acids. Deletions cut 7 bases from V and 0 bases from J, with 22 bases between. The CDR3 sequence is CASTPFPSGIYSNQPQHF. In DNA form, the CDR3 reads TGTGCCAGCACCCCATTCCCTTCAGGGATCTATAGCAATCAGCCCCAGCATTTT.

The rearrangement links TRBV23-1 to TRBJ2-2; D unresolved. TRBV23-1 is filed as an ORF, its function uncertain. The CDR3 is 14 residues long. Deletions cut 2 bases from V and 0 bases from J, with 4 bases between. CDR3 bases: TGCGCCAGCAGTCAAAGCGCGAACACCGGGGAGCTGTTTTTT. It is translated as CASSQSANTGELFF.

The rearrangement joins TRBV6-2 or TRBV6-3 to TRBJ2-7; TRBD2 matches 13 bases. CDR3 length: 18 residues. V shed 5 bases and J 0 bases; nucleotides not matched to a gene: 10. CDR1 MNHEY and CDR2 SVGEGT come from the germline V gene. The DNA of the CDR3 is TGTGCCAGCAGTCTATGGACTAGCGGGGGCAACAGCTCCTACGAGCAGTACTTC. Protein: CASSLWTSGGNSSYEQYF.